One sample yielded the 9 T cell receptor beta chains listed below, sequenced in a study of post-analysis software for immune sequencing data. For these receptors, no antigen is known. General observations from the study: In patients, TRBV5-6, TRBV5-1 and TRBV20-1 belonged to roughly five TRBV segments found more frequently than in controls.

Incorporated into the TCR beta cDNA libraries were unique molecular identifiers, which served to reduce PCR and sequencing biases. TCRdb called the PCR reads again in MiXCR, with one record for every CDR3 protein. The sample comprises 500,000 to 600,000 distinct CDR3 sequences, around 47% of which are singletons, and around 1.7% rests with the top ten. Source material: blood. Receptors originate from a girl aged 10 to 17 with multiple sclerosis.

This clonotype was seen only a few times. The CDR3 sequence is CASSVAGTGDEKLFF. In DNA form, the CDR3 reads TGTGCCAGCAGCGTCGCCGGGACAGGGGATGAAAAACTGTTTTTT. The chain combines TRBV9 with TRBJ1-4; TRBD1 matches 10 bases. Germline V gene data show CDR1 as SGDLS and CDR2 as YYNGEE. V trimming: 2 bases; J trimming: 6 bases; junction bases outside the gene matches: 4. CDR3 length: 15 amino acids.

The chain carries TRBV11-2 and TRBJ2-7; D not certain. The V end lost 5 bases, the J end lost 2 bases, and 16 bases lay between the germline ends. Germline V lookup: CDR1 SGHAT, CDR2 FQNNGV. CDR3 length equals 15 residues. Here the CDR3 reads CASSISPATTYEQYF. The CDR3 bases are TGTGCCAGCAGCATCTCTCCTGCGACGACCTACGAGCAGTACTTC.

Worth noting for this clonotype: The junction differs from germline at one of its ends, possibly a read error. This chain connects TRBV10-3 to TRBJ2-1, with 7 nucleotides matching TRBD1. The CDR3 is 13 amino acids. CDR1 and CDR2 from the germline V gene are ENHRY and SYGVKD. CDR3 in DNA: TGTGCCATCAGCAGGGGGTCCTACAATGGGCAGTTCTTC. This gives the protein CAISRGSYNGQFF.

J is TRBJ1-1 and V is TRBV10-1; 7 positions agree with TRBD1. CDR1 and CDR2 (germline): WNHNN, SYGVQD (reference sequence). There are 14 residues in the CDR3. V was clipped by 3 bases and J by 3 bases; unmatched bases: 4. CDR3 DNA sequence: TGCGCCAGCAGTGAAGGGGGCTTGGACACTGAAGCTTTCTTT. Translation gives CASSEGGLDTEAFF.

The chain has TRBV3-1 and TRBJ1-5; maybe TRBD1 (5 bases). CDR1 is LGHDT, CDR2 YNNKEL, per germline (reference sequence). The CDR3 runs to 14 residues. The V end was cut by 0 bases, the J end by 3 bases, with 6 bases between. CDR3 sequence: CASSQETVNQPQHF. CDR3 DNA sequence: TGTGCCAGCAGCCAAGAGACAGTCAATCAGCCCCAGCATTTT.

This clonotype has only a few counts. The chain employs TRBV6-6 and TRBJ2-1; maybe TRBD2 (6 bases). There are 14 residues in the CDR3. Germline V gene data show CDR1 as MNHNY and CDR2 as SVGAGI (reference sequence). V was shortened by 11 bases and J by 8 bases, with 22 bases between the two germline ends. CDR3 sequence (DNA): TGTGCCGGGGCTAGTGCTCTAGCGTTGGATGAGCAGTTCTTC. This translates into CAGASALALDEQFF.

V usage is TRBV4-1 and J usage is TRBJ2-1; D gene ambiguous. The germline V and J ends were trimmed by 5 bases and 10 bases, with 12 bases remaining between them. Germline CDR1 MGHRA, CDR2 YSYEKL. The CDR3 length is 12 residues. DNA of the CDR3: TGCGCCAGCAGCACAAATCTGAGGGAGCAGTTCTTC. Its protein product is CASSTNLREQFF.

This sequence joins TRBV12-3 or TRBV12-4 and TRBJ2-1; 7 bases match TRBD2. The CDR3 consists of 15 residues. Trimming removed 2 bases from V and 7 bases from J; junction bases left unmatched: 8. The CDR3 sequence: CASSLSGTGGNEQFF. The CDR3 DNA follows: TGTGCCAGCAGTTTAAGCGGGACGGGAGGAAATGAGCAGTTCTTC.

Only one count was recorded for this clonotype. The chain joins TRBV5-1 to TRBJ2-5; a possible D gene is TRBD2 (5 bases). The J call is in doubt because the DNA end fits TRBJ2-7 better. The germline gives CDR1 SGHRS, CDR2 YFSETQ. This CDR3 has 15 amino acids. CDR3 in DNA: TGCGCCAGCAGCCAAGGTAATAGCGCTAGCTACGAGCAGTACTTC. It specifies CASSQGNSASYEQYF.